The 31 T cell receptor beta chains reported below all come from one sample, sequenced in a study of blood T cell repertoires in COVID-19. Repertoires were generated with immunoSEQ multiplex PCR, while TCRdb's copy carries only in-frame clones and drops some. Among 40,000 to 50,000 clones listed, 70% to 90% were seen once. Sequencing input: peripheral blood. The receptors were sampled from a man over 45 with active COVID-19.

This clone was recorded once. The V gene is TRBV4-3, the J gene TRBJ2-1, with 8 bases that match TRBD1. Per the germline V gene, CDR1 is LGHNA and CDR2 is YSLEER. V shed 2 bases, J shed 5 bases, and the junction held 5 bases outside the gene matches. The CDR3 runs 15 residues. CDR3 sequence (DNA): TGCGCCAGCAGCCAACTGGGACAGGCCCACAATGAGCAGTTCTTC. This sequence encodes CASSQLGQAHNEQFF.

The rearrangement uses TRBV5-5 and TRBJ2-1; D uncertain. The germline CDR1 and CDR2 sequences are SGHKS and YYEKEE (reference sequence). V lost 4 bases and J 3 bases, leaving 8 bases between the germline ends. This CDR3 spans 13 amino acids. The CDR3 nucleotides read TGTGCCAGCAGCGTCGACAACTACAATGAGCAGTTCTTC. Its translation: CASSVDNYNEQFF.

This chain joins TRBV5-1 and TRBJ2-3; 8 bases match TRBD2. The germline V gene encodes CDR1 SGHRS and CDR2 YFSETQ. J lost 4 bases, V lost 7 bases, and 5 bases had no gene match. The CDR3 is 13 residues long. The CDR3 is CASSGGPPDTQYF. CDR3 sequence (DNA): TGCGCCAGCTCGGGGGGGCCTCCAGATACGCAGTATTTT.

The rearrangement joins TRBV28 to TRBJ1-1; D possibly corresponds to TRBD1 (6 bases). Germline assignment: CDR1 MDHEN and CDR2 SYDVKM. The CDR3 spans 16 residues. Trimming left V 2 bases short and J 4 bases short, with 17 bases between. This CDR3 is CASSLMRRMGATEAFF. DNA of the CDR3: TGTGCCAGCAGTTTAATGCGCCGGATGGGGGCCACTGAAGCTTTCTTT.

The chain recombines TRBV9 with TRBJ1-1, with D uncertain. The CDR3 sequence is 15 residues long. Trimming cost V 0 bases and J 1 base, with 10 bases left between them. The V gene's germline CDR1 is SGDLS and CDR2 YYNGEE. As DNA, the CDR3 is TGTGCCAGCAGCGTAGCTCTAGGCGGGAACACTGAAGCTTTCTTT. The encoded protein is CASSVALGGNTEAFF.

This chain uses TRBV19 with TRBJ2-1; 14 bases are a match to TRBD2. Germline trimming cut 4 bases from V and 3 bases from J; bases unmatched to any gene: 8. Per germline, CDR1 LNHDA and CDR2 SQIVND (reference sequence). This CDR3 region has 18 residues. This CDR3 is CASSTGLAGGILYNEQFF. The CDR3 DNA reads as TGTGCCAGTAGTACAGGACTAGCGGGGGGCATACTCTACAATGAGCAGTTCTTC.

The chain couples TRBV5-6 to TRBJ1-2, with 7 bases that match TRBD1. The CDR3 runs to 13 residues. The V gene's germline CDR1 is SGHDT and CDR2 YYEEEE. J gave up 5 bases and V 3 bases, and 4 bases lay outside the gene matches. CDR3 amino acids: CASSSDRIYGYTF. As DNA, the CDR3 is TGTGCCAGCAGCTCGGACAGGATTTATGGCTACACCTTC.

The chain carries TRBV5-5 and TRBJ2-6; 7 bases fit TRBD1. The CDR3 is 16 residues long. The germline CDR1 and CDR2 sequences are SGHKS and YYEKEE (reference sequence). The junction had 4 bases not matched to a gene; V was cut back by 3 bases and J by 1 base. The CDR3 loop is CASSSRDSSGANVLTF. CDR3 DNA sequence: TGTGCCAGCAGCTCACGGGACAGTTCTGGGGCCAACGTCCTGACTTTC. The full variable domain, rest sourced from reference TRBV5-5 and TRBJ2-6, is DAGVTQSPTHLIKTRGQQVTLRCSPISGHKSVSWYQQVLGQGPQFIFQYYEKEERGRGNFPDRFSARQFPNYSSELNVNALLLGDSALYLCASSSRDSSGANVLTFGAGSRLTVL.

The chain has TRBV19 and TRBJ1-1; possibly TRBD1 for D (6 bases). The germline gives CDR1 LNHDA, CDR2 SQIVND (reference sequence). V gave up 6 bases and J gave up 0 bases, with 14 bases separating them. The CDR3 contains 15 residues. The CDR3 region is CASRAGVLMNTEAFF. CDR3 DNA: TGTGCCAGTAGAGCAGGGGTTTTGATGAACACTGAAGCTTTCTTT.

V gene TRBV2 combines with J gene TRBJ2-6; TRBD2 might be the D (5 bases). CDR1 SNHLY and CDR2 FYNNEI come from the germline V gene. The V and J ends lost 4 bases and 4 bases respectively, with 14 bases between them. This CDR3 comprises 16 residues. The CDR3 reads CASSVGGSSGANVLTF. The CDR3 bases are TGTGCCAGCAGTGTAGGAGGTTCTTCGGGGGCCAACGTCCTGACTTTC.

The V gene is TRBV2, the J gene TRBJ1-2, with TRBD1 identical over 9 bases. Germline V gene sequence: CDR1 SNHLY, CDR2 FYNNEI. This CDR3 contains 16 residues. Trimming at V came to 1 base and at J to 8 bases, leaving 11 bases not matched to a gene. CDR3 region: CASSEERTGVVNGYTF. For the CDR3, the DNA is TGTGCCAGCAGTGAAGAGAGGACAGGGGTAGTGAACGGCTACACCTTC.

The CDR3 is CASSPRTGHWEQFF. The CDR3 DNA sequence: TGTGCCAGCAGCCCGCGGACTGGGCATTGGGAGCAGTTCTTC. V and J are TRBV11-3 and TRBJ2-1, with D perhaps matching TRBD2 (5 bases). CDR1 SGHNT and CDR2 YENEEA come from the germline V gene. The CDR3 is 14 residues long. Trimming cost V 5 bases and J 10 bases, with 18 bases left between them.

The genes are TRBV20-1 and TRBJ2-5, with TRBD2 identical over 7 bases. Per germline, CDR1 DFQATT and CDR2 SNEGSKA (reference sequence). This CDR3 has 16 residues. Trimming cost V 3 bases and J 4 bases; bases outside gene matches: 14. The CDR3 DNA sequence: TGCAGTGCTAGTAAAATTCAAGCGGGACGGGGAGAGACCCAGTACTTC. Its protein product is CSASKIQAGRGETQYF.

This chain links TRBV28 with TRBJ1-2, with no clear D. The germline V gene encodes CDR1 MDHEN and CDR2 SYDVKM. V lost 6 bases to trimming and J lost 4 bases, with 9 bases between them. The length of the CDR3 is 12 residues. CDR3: CASSHSSYGYTF. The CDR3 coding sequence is TGTGCCAGCAGCCACAGCAGCTATGGCTACACCTTC.

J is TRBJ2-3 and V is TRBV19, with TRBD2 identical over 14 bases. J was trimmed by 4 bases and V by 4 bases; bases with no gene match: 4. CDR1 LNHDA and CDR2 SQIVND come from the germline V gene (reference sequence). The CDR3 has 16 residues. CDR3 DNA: TGTGCCAGTAGTACTGGGACTAGCGGGAGTGCAGATACGCAGTATTTT. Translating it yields CASSTGTSGSADTQYF.

The CDR3 nucleotides read TGTGCCAGCAGCGACGGGAAGGAGGGCTACACCTTC. This encodes CASSDGKEGYTF. This sequence joins TRBV6-5 and TRBJ1-2; D is unclear. The CDR3 is 12 residues long. The germline CDR1 and CDR2 sequences are MNHEY and SVGAGI. V was pared by 6 bases and J by 8 bases, with 13 bases between.

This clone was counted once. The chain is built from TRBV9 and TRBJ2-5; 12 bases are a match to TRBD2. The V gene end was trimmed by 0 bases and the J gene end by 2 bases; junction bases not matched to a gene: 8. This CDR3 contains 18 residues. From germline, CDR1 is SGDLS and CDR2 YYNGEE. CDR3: CASSVGGLAGGSQETQYF. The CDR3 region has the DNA TGTGCCAGCAGCGTAGGCGGGCTAGCGGGAGGGAGTCAAGAGACCCAGTACTTC.

CDR3 DNA sequence: TGTGCCAGCAGTGAACGGACAGGATCCGCTGAAGCTTTCTTT. Protein: CASSERTGSAEAFF. The J gene is TRBJ1-1, the V gene TRBV2, with 7 bases identical to TRBD1. The CDR3 is made up of 14 amino acids. In germline, CDR1 is SNHLY, CDR2 FYNNEI. Losses at the gene ends were 2 bases for V and 6 bases for J; bases not matched to a gene: 6.

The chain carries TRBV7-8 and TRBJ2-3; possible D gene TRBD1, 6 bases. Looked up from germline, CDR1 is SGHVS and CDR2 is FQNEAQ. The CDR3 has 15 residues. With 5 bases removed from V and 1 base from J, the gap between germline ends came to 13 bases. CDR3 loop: CASSRDRLGTDTQYF. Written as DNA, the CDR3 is TGTGCCAGCAGCCGAGACAGGTTAGGCACAGATACGCAGTATTTT.

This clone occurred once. Here the CDR3 DNA reads TGTGCCACCAGTGGCGACAGGGTGGAGACCCAGTACTTC. Amino acids: CATSGDRVETQYF. This chain connects TRBV24-1 to TRBJ2-5; 7 bases agree with TRBD1. Unmatched junction bases numbered 4, after V lost 5 bases and J lost 5 bases. The CDR3 has 13 amino acids. The germline V gene has CDR1 KGHDR and CDR2 SFDVKD.

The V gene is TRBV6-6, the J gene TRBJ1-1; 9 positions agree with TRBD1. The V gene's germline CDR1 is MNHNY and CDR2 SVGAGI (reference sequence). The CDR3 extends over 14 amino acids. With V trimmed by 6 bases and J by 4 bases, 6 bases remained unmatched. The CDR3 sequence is CASSLDRGITEAFF. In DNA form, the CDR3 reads TGTGCCAGCAGCCTCGACAGGGGGATCACTGAAGCTTTCTTT.

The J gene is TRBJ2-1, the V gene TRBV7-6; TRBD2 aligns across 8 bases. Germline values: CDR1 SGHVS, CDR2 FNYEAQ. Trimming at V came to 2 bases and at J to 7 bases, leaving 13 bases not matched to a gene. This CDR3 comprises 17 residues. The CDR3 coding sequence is TGTGCCAGCAGCTTAATCCTGGGGCGGGGGGCTCGGAATGAGCAGTTCTTC. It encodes CASSLILGRGARNEQFF.

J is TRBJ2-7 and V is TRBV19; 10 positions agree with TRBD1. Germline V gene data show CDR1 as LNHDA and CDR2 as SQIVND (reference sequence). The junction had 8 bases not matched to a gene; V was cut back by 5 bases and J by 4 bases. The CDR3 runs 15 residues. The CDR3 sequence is CASSDRGPKPYEQYF. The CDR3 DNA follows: TGTGCCAGTAGTGACAGGGGGCCGAAACCTTACGAGCAGTACTTC.

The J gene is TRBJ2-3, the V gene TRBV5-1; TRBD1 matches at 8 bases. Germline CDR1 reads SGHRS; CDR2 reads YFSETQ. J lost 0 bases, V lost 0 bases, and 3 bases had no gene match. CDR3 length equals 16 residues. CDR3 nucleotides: TGCGCCAGCAGCTTGGGGACAGGGAAAAGCACAGATACGCAGTATTTT. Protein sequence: CASSLGTGKSTDTQYF.

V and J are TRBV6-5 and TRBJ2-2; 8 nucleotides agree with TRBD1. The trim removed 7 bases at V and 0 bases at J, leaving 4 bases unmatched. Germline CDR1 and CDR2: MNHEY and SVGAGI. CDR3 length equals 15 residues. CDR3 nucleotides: TGTGCCAGCAACCAACAGGGGGCGAACACCGGGGAGCTGTTTTTT. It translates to CASNQQGANTGELFF.

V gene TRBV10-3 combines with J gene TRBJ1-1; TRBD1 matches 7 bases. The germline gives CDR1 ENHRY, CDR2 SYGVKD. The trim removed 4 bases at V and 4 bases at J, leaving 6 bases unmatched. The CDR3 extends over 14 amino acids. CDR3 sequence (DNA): TGTGCCATCAGTGCGACAGGGTTGGGCACTGAAGCTTTCTTT. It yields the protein CAISATGLGTEAFF.

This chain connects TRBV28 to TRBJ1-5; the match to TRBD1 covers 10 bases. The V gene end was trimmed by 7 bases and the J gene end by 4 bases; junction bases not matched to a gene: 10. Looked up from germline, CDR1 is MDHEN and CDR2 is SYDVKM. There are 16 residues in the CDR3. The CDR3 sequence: CASKLWDRGRNQPQHF. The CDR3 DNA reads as TGTGCCAGCAAGCTTTGGGACAGGGGCAGGAATCAGCCCCAGCATTTT.

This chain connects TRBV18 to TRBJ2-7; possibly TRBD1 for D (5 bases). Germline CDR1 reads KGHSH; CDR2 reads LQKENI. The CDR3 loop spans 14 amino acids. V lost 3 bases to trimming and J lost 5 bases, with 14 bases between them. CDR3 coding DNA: TGTGCCAGCTCACCCATCGAAGACAGCCACGAGCAGTACTTC. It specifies CASSPIEDSHEQYF.

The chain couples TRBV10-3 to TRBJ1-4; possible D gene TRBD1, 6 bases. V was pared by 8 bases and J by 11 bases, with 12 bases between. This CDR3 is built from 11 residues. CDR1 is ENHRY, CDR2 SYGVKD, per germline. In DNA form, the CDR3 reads TGTGCCATCGGGAGCGGGGGCAAACTGTTTTTT. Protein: CAIGSGGKLFF.

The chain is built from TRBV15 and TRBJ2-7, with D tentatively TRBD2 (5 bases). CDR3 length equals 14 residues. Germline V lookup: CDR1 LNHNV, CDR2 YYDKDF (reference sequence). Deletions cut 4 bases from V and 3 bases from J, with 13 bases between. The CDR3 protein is CATSTRRGDYEQYF. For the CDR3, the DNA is TGTGCCACCAGCACTCGCCGGGGTGACTACGAGCAGTACTTC. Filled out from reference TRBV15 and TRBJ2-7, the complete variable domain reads DAMVIQNPRYQVTQFGKPVTLSCSQTLNHNVMYWYQQKSSQAPKLLFHYYDKDFNNEADTPDNFQSRRPNTSFCFLDIRSPGLGDTAMYLCATSTRRGDYEQYFGPGTRLTVT.

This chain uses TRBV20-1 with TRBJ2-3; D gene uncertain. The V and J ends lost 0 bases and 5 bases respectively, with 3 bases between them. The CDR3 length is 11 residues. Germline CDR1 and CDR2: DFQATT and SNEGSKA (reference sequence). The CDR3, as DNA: TGCAGTGCTAGAGACGGAGATACGCAGTATTTT. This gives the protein CSARDGDTQYF.